This passage covers 18 T cell receptor beta chains from one sample sequenced in a study of cytomegalovirus exposure and HLA in healthy donors. Primers for the PCR totalled 60 Vbeta and 13 Jbeta. Profiling relied on immunoSEQ multiplex PCR, and the TCRdb table lists in-frame clones only, not all of them. The sample includes approximately 190,000 clones, 80% to 85% of them seen just once. Source material: PBMCs. These receptors came from a young woman in good health and CMV-seronegative.

The chain is built from TRBV9 and TRBJ1-5, with D unclear. This CDR3 is built from 14 residues. Germline V lookup: CDR1 SGDLS, CDR2 YYNGEE. Trimming left V 1 base short and J 7 bases short, with 12 bases between. CDR3 nucleotides: TGTGCCAGCAGCGTAACTGAGGATAAACAGCCCCAGCATTTT. Its protein product is CASSVTEDKQPQHF. The full variable domain, in which reference TRBV9 and TRBJ1-5 provide the parts outside the CDR3, is DSGVTQTPKHLITATGQRVTLRCSPRSGDLSVYWYQQSLDQGLQFLIQYYNGEERAKGNILERFSAQQFPDLHSELNLSSLELGDSALYFCASSVTEDKQPQHFGDGTRLSIL.

The V and J genes are TRBV6-6 and TRBJ2-1; D is possibly TRBD2 (5 bases). V shed 2 bases and J shed 7 bases, with 12 bases lying between them. Germline CDR1 is MNHNY and CDR2 is SVGAGI (reference sequence). This CDR3 spans 14 amino acids. The DNA of the CDR3 is TGTGCCAGCAGTTACGACAACCGGGGTAATGAGCAGTTCTTC. It encodes CASSYDNRGNEQFF.

The rearrangement links TRBV18 to TRBJ1-1; D is perhaps TRBD1 (5 bases). The CDR3 runs 17 residues. V was pared by 4 bases and J by 4 bases, with 22 bases between. Per the germline V gene, CDR1 is KGHSH and CDR2 is LQKENI. DNA for the CDR3: TGTGCCAGCTCACAGGTCGCGGGGCTACATTCAGGCACTGAAGCTTTCTTT. Translated: CASSQVAGLHSGTEAFF.

This rearrangement joins TRBV27 to TRBJ1-1, with D tentatively TRBD1 (5 bases). The CDR3 loop spans 12 amino acids. Trimming left V 6 bases short and J 7 bases short, with 12 bases between. CDR1 and CDR2 (germline): MNHEY, SMNVEV (reference sequence). CDR3 residues: CASRFLGGEAFF. CDR3 nucleotide sequence: TGTGCCAGCAGGTTCCTCGGGGGTGAAGCTTTCTTT.

The chain links TRBV9 to TRBJ2-7, with unresolved D. The CDR3 totals 15 residues. V was pared by 0 bases and J by 0 bases, with 10 bases between. Germline V gene data show CDR1 as SGDLS and CDR2 as YYNGEE. CDR3 in amino acids: CASSVAPRSSYEQYF. The DNA of the CDR3 is TGTGCCAGCAGCGTAGCCCCTCGGAGCTCCTACGAGCAGTACTTC.

This chain uses TRBV5-1 with TRBJ2-2; TRBD2 might be the D (5 bases). Germline V gives CDR1 SGHRS, CDR2 YFSETQ. This CDR3 region has 16 residues. Trimming cost V 0 bases and J 0 bases, with 9 bases left between them. The CDR3 DNA reads as TGCGCCAGCAGCTTGGGTGGAGCGGCGAACACCGGGGAGCTGTTTTTT. Its protein product is CASSLGGAANTGELFF.

V and J are TRBV6-5 and TRBJ2-7, with TRBD1 matching 7 bases. There are 12 residues in the CDR3. Unmatched junction bases numbered 1, after V lost 8 bases and J lost 0 bases. The germline CDR1 and CDR2 sequences are MNHEY and SVGAGI. The CDR3 is CASGDSSYEQYF. The DNA for the CDR3 is TGTGCCAGCGGGGACAGCTCCTACGAGCAGTACTTC.

The chain combines TRBV5-8 with TRBJ2-7; TRBD2 agrees at 9 bases. Germline assignment: CDR1 SGHTS and CDR2 YDEGEE. CDR3 length: 16 residues. With V trimmed by 4 bases and J by 5 bases, 13 bases remained unmatched. For the CDR3, the DNA is TGTGCCAGCAGCCGTTTTGGCAGCGGGAGGATCCACGAGCAGTACTTC. Its protein is CASSRFGSGRIHEQYF.

The chain has TRBV14 and TRBJ1-1; D might be TRBD1 (6 bases). Trimming pared 4 bases from V and 3 bases from J, leaving 18 bases between. The CDR3 totals 16 residues. Germline V CDR1 and CDR2: SGHDN, FVKESK. In DNA, the CDR3 is TGTGCCAGCAGCCCCACCGGGGGGGCACGGCACACTGAAGCTTTCTTT. Protein: CASSPTGGARHTEAFF.

This clone was seen a handful of times. The chain has TRBV27 and TRBJ2-5; 12 nucleotides line up with TRBD1. Germline V gene data show CDR1 as MNHEY and CDR2 as SMNVEV (reference sequence). With 4 bases clipped from V and 1 base from J, the junction kept 4 bases outside the gene matches. The CDR3 contains 16 residues. CDR3 sequence reads: CASSSWDRGRQETQYF. The CDR3 DNA reads TGTGCCAGCAGTTCGTGGGACAGGGGGCGCCAAGAGACCCAGTACTTC.

The genes are TRBV2 and TRBJ2-3; TRBD2 matches at 14 bases. The CDR3 contains 17 residues. Germline loops: CDR1 SNHLY, CDR2 FYNNEI. V trimming: 6 bases; J trimming: 4 bases; junction bases outside the gene matches: 9. The CDR3 reads CASRLGLTSGGADTQYF. CDR3 nucleotides: TGTGCCAGCAGGCTCGGCCTGACTAGCGGGGGGGCAGATACGCAGTATTTT.

J is TRBJ1-1 and V is TRBV29-1, with unresolved D. Germline V gene data show CDR1 as SQVTM and CDR2 as ANQGSEA. The CDR3 has 12 amino acids. V lost 5 bases and J lost 1, with 8 bases in between. CDR3 bases: TGCAGCGTTAGCGGTCCGAACACTGAAGCTTTCTTT. This sequence encodes CSVSGPNTEAFF.

The chain links TRBV18 to TRBJ1-4; TRBD1 matches at 7 bases. From germline, CDR1 is KGHSH and CDR2 LQKENI. Germline trimming cut 3 bases from V and 3 bases from J; bases unmatched to any gene: 4. The CDR3 length is 15 residues. CDR3 sequence: CASSPRDSSNEKLFF. The CDR3 DNA is TGTGCCAGCTCACCGAGGGACAGCTCTAATGAAAAACTGTTTTTT.

This clone is a singleton in its sample. The gene calls are TRBV7-3 and TRBJ2-3; 11 nucleotides align to TRBD2. The CDR3 covers 14 residues. The germline gives CDR1 SGHTA, CDR2 FQGTGA. With 6 bases clipped from V and 2 bases from J, the junction kept 1 base outside the gene matches. CDR3 DNA: TGTGCCAGCAGGACTAGCGGGGCCACAGATACGCAGTATTTT. Translating gives CASRTSGATDTQYF.

The rearrangement links TRBV29-1 to TRBJ1-1, with 8 bases that match TRBD1. V shed 8 bases and J 8 bases; nucleotides not matched to a gene: 7. The CDR3 is 11 residues long. Germline loops: CDR1 SQVTM, CDR2 ANQGSEA. DNA for the CDR3: TGCAGCACAGGGACAGGAGTAGAAGCTTTCTTT. This gives the protein CSTGTGVEAFF.

This clone has just a few counts. The V and J genes are TRBV6-5 and TRBJ1-6; 9 bases map to TRBD1. J lost 7 bases, V lost 6 bases, and 4 bases had no gene match. The CDR3 totals 14 residues. Germline-derived CDR1 and CDR2 are MNHEY and SVGAGI. DNA of the CDR3: TGTGCCAGCAGGCCCGGGACAGGGAATTCACCCCTCCACTTT. This encodes CASRPGTGNSPLHF.

The CDR3 protein is CASSLAPGLARQFF. DNA for the CDR3: TGTGCCAGCAGCTTAGCGCCGGGACTAGCTAGGCAGTTCTTC. The chain has TRBV7-2 and TRBJ2-1, with 9 bases lining up with TRBD2. This CDR3 is 14 amino acids long. Germline V CDR1 and CDR2: SGHTA, FQGNSA. Trimming at V came to 0 bases and at J to 12 bases, leaving 6 bases not matched to a gene.

This clone was found once. The chain has TRBV27 and TRBJ2-5; TRBD2 agrees at 8 bases. Germline loops: CDR1 MNHEY, CDR2 SMNVEV (reference sequence). The V segment lost 4 bases and the J segment 5 bases; nucleotides outside the gene matches: 15. CDR3 length equals 17 residues. Written as DNA, the CDR3 is TGTGCCAGCAGTTCTCCATTTGGTAGCGGGAAGAGGGAGACCCAGTACTTC. Its protein product is CASSSPFGSGKRETQYF.